A single sample is the source of the 14 T cell receptor beta chains below, sequenced in a study of blood T cell repertoires in COVID-19. Assay: immunoSEQ multiplex PCR; the TCRdb copy retains only in-frame clones and omits some. The sample lists about 320,000 clones, about 85% occurring once. The specimen was PBMCs or T cells enriched from blood (not recorded which). All receptors derive from a woman aged 25 to 39 who had been exposed to COVID-19.

This clone was seen once. V usage is TRBV30 and J usage is TRBJ2-7; tentative D call: TRBD1 (5 bases). The CDR3 covers 12 residues. The germline gives CDR1 GTSNPN, CDR2 SVGIG (reference sequence). V lost 1 base to trimming and J lost 3 bases, with 7 bases between them. The CDR3, as DNA: TGTGCCTGGAGTGAAGGACACTACGAGCAGTACTTC. Translating it yields CAWSEGHYEQYF.

V and J are TRBV4-1 and TRBJ2-2, with D unresolved. Trimming took off 1 base at V and 6 bases at J, with 6 bases between the two ends. The germline V gene encodes CDR1 MGHRA and CDR2 YSYEKL. The CDR3 is made up of 13 amino acids. The CDR3 DNA reads as TGCGCCAGCAGCCAAGTCTCCCCCGGGGAGCTGTTTTTT. This encodes CASSQVSPGELFF.

V is TRBV28 and J is TRBJ1-2; D may be TRBD1 (5 bases). Trimming removed 6 bases at V and 5 bases at J, with 10 bases between. The CDR3 totals 12 residues. Germline V gene data show CDR1 as MDHEN and CDR2 as SYDVKM. CDR3 in DNA: TGTGCCAGCAGCGTGACAGTATATGGCTACACCTTC. Amino acids: CASSVTVYGYTF.

This clone was detected only once. V gene TRBV28 combines with J gene TRBJ1-1, with D uncertain. The germline CDR1 and CDR2 sequences are MDHEN and SYDVKM. V was pared by 5 bases and J by 0 bases, with 10 bases between. The CDR3 totals 14 residues. CDR3 loop: CASSIPTMNTEAFF. The DNA of the CDR3 is TGTGCCAGCAGTATCCCGACAATGAACACTGAAGCTTTCTTT.

The chain links TRBV7-2 to TRBJ1-5, with 9 positions matching TRBD1. Per the germline V gene, CDR1 is SGHTA and CDR2 is FQGNSA. The CDR3 length is 14 residues. Unmatched junction bases numbered 7, after V lost 5 bases and J lost 8 bases. CDR3 sequence reads: CASSVQGALEPQHF. The CDR3 DNA sequence: TGTGCCAGCAGCGTACAGGGGGCTCTCGAGCCCCAGCATTTT.

The chain recombines TRBV10-3 with TRBJ1-1; TRBD1 aligns across 7 bases. With 2 bases clipped from V and 10 bases from J, the junction kept 4 bases outside the gene matches. Germline V gives CDR1 ENHRY, CDR2 SYGVKD. CDR3 length: 12 amino acids. Written as DNA, the CDR3 is TGTGCCATCAGTGAGACAACAGGGGTAGCTTTCTTT. This sequence encodes CAISETTGVAFF.

The V call is TRBV7-3, the J call TRBJ1-1; no firm D call. The CDR3 loop spans 17 amino acids. CDR1 SGHTA and CDR2 FQGTGA come from the germline V gene. Trimming stripped 0 bases from V and 0 bases from J, with 14 bases between. The CDR3 protein is CASSLTGKSGMNTEAFF. The CDR3 DNA sequence: TGTGCCAGCAGCTTAACCGGAAAGTCAGGCATGAACACTGAAGCTTTCTTT.

The V gene is TRBV19, the J gene TRBJ2-1; TRBD1 is a possible D gene (6 bases). Germline V gene sequence: CDR1 LNHDA, CDR2 SQIVND (reference sequence). The CDR3 sequence is 13 residues long. Trimming shortened V by 5 bases and J by 7 bases, and 12 bases separated the two germline ends. Written as DNA, the CDR3 is TGTGCCAGTAGTGTATTAAGGGGGAATGAGCAGTTCTTC. Translated, it gives CASSVLRGNEQFF.

The rearrangement links TRBV19 to TRBJ2-1, with 11 bases matching TRBD2. CDR1 and CDR2 (germline): LNHDA, SQIVND (reference sequence). This CDR3 contains 14 residues. The trim removed 7 bases at V and 3 bases at J, leaving 2 bases unmatched. In nucleotides, the CDR3 is TGTGCCAGTATCGGGACTAGCGGCTACAATGAGCAGTTCTTC. This codes for CASIGTSGYNEQFF.

The V gene is TRBV2, the J gene TRBJ1-5; the D is unclear. The CDR3 extends over 15 amino acids. CDR1 is SNHLY and CDR2 is FYNNEI in the germline V gene. V lost 4 bases, J lost 0 bases, and 10 bases lay in between. The chain's CDR3 is CASSVARYSNQPQHF. The CDR3 nucleotides read TGTGCCAGCAGTGTAGCGCGCTATAGCAATCAGCCCCAGCATTTT.

V usage is TRBV14 and J usage is TRBJ2-4; perhaps TRBD2 as D (6 bases). CDR1 and CDR2 from the germline V gene are SGHDN and FVKESK. This CDR3 is 15 amino acids long. Deletions cut 3 bases from V and 6 bases from J, with 15 bases between. CDR3 amino acids: CASSQLGGSRNIQYF. The CDR3 DNA reads as TGTGCCAGCAGCCAGTTGGGGGGTTCCAGAAACATTCAGTACTTC.

The chain recombines TRBV24-1 with TRBJ1-5; D is unclear. The CDR3 is made up of 14 amino acids. Germline CDR1 reads KGHDR; CDR2 reads SFDVKD. Deletions cut 0 bases from V and 2 bases from J, with 4 bases between. The CDR3 DNA follows: TGTGCCACCAGTGATTTGAGCGGCAATCAGCCCCAGCATTTT. The encoded protein is CATSDLSGNQPQHF.

This clone showed up just a few times. V usage is TRBV25-1 and J usage is TRBJ1-6; maybe TRBD1 (5 bases). The CDR3 is made up of 14 amino acids. The V gene lost 6 bases and the J gene lost 5 bases, with 11 bases spanning the gap. CDR1 and CDR2 (germline): MGHDK, SYGVNS. The CDR3 protein is CASSAGPNNSPLHF. In nucleotides, the CDR3 is TGTGCCAGCAGCGCGGGACCTAATAATTCACCCCTCCACTTT.

This chain uses TRBV7-9 with TRBJ1-4, with TRBD1 matching over 9 bases. Germline loops: CDR1 SEHNR, CDR2 FQNEAQ (reference sequence). This CDR3 contains 15 residues. Trimming at V came to 1 base and at J to 8 bases, leaving 5 bases not matched to a gene. CDR3 protein: CASSLVGQGNEKLFF. In DNA form, the CDR3 reads TGTGCCAGCAGCTTAGTGGGACAGGGTAACGAAAAACTGTTTTTT.